What follows describes a single T cell receptor (beta chain). The data are from a study of T cells in tumors after PD-1 blockade. Study as a whole: Patients had no prior checkpoint blockade, systemic immunosuppressants, or anti-cancer therapy within 4 weeks. Daily vismodegib 150 mg continued in a subset of anti-PD-1-treated patients.

V was pared by 2 bases and J by 9 bases, with 14 bases of the junction left unmatched. This CDR3 spans 16 amino acids. Germline V lookup: CDR1 KGHSH, CDR2 LQKENI. TCRdb's table, derived via immunoSEQ multiplex PCR, lists solely in-frame clones and lacks some. The sample lists approximately 46,000 clones, roughly 73% occurring once. The receptor comes from a human donor with basal cell carcinoma. The rearrangement uses TRBV18 and TRBJ2-7; 9 nucleotides agree with TRBD2. The specimen was PBMCs, collected before anti-PD-1 treatment. The CDR3 protein is CASSPGSGGRALGQYF. The DNA of the CDR3 is TGTGCCAGCTCACCAGGAAGTGGCGGGAGGGCCCTCGGGCAGTACTTC.